This T cell receptor (beta chain) was identified during a study of neurological immune-mediated disorders. In regard to this clonotype: Antigen specificity is unknown.

The study, taken as a whole, reports: Private repertoires in all groups were suggested by the finding that expanded clones across subjects shared no CDR3 amino acid sequences.

The cell input for sorted libraries was 1 million, and those cells were CD4+ or CD8+ T cells. The authors made cDNA by 5'RACE with 10-nucleotide random UMIs. Every sequencing run generated in excess of 160 million TCR-beta sequences. These sequences covered 15-18 subjects. Via MiXCR, TCRdb re-called the 5' RACE reads, giving one row per CDR3 protein. The sample has about 18,000 distinct CDR3 sequences; around 13% are singletons. The origin of this receptor is a woman in her sixties with HTLV-1-associated myelopathy (HAM/TSP). Sequencing was performed on CD4+ T cells from blood.

The CDR3 region has the DNA TGTGCCAGCAGCCCGAAATTTAGAGTCGGAAACACCATATATTTT. Translation gives CASSPKFRVGNTIYF. J is TRBJ1-3 and V is TRBV7-9; D uncertain. V lost 5 bases and J lost 4, with 15 bases in between. CDR3 length equals 15 residues. The germline gives CDR1 SEHNR, CDR2 FQNEAQ (reference sequence).